Each of the 3 T cell receptor beta chains below was sequenced from the same sample in a study of identical twins. TCRdb reanalysed the 5' RACE reads using MiXCR and keeps one entry per CDR3 protein. The sample consists of nearly 900,000 distinct CDR3 sequences, about 12% of them appearing once. Separately, the same data were catalogued under a study of yellow fever vaccine responses in identical twins.

Sequenced: PBMCs. Source of these receptors: a woman aged 18-30 years in good health.

As regards this clonotype: This may arise from a read error, as a much more abundant clone is one base away. The rearrangement uses TRBV5-1 and TRBJ2-2, with D perhaps TRBD2 (6 bases). This CDR3 is built from 15 residues. Germline CDR1 reads SGHRS; CDR2 reads YFSETQ. CDR3 sequence reads: CTSREAYLNTGELFF. DNA of the CDR3: TGCACCAGCAGGGAGGCCTACTTGAACACCGGGGAGCTGTTTTTT.

V usage is TRBV28 and J usage is TRBJ2-7; a possible D gene is TRBD2 (6 bases). The CDR3 consists of 14 residues. V gave up 5 bases and J gave up 2 bases, with 13 bases separating them. Germline V gene sequence: CDR1 MDHEN, CDR2 SYDVKM. The CDR3 protein is CASSGVAETYEQYF. DNA for the CDR3: TGTGCCAGCAGTGGCGTAGCGGAGACCTACGAGCAGTACTTC. Based on the CDR3 plus reference TRBV28 and TRBJ2-7, the full variable domain is DVKVTQSSRYLVKRTGEKVFLECVQDMDHENMFWYRQDPGLGLRLIYFSYDVKMKEKGDIPEGYSVSREKKERFSLILESASTNQTSMYLCASSGVAETYEQYFGPGTRLTVT.

This clonotype was picked up many times. This chain connects TRBV20-1 to TRBJ2-1, with 14 bases identical to TRBD2. Looked up from germline, CDR1 is DFQATT and CDR2 is SNEGSKA (reference sequence). CDR3 size: 18 residues. The trim removed 2 bases at V and 5 bases at J, leaving 11 bases unmatched. The CDR3 DNA is TGCAGTGCTAGACCACTTTCGACTAGCGGGAGGGAAAACAATGAGCAGTTCTTC. It is translated as CSARPLSTSGRENNEQFF.